Listed here is a single T cell receptor (beta chain). The germline V and J ends were trimmed by 6 bases and 0 bases, with 12 bases remaining between them. The CDR3 totals 15 residues. The germline gives CDR1 LNHDA, CDR2 SQIVND (reference sequence). The sample comes from a study of T cell changes during pregnancy in multiple sclerosis. The repertoire was sequenced with immunoSEQ multiplex PCR; TCRdb's copy has only in-frame clones and lacks some. Here the sample spans 90,000 to 130,000 clones, 92% being singletons. The sample consisted of peripheral blood, taken in the third trimester of pregnancy. The V gene is TRBV19, the J gene TRBJ1-3, with D unclear. This TCR was recovered from a female donor with multiple sclerosis, enrolled in a pregnancy study. DNA for the CDR3: TGTGCCAGTAGAACTGAGGGTTCCTCTGGAAACACCATATATTTT. Encoded protein: CASRTEGSSGNTIYF.